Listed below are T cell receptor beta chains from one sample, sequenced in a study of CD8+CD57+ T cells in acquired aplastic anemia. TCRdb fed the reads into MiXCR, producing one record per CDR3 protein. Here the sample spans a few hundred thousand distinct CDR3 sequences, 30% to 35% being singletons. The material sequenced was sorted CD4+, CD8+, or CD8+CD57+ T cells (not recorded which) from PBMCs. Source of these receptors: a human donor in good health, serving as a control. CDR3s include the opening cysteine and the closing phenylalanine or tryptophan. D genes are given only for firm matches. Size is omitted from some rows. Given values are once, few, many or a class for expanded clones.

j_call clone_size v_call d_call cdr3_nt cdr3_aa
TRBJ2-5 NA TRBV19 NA TGTGCCAGTAGGGCAGGGGACCAAGAGACCCAGTACTTC CASRAGDQETQYF
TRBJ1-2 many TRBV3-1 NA TGTGCCAGCAGCCAATATGTTGGCTATGGCTACACCTTC CASSQYVGYGYTF
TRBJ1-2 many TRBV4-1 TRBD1 TGCGCCAGCAGCCGTCACAGGGGGGTCTATGGCTACACCTTC CASSRHRGVYGYTF
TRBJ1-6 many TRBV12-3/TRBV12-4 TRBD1 TGTGCCAGCAGTTTAGTGACAGGGTTTAATTCACCCCTCCACTTT CASSLVTGFNSPLHF
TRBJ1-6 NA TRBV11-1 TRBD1 TGTGCCAGCAGCTTAGGGACAGGGTATTTTTCACCCCTCCACTTT CASSLGTGYFSPLHF
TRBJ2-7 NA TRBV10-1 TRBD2 TGCGCCAGCAGCGCCGGGACTATTGGGGGAGAGCAGTACTTC CASSAGTIGGEQYF
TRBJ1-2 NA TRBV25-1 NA TGTGCCAGCAGTGAACCAGGGCGGTCCGATGGCTACACCTTC CASSEPGRSDGYTF
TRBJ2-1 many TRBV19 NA TGTGCCTCCAGTTACGGCGAGACTGGGGATGAGCAGTTCTTC CASSYGETGDEQFF
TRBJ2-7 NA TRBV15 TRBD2 TGTGCCACCAGCAGACGTCTAGCGGGGGTAAGCGAGCAGTACTTC CATSRRLAGVSEQYF
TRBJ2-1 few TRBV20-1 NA TGCAGTGCTAGTGGGACTCAGGGGAAGATTAATGAGCAGTTCTTC CSASGTQGKINEQFF
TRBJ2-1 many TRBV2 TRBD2 TGTGCCAGCGCCAGACTAGCGGGAGTCGGCAATGAGCAGTTCTTC CASARLAGVGNEQFF
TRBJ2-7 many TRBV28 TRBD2 TGTGCCAGCAGCGTAGCGGGAGGGCCCGGCAACGAGCAGTACTTC CASSVAGGPGNEQYF
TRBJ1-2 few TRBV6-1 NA TGTGCCAGCATGGGAAGCCTCTATGGCTACACCTTC CASMGSLYGYTF
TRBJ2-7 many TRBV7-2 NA TGTGCCAGCAGCCCCGGTGGGCCGAGGAGCTCCTACGAGCAGTACTTC CASSPGGPRSSYEQYF
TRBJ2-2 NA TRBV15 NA TGTGCCACCAGCAGAGTAAGGGGCCTCAACACCGGGGAGCTGTTTTTT CATSRVRGLNTGELFF
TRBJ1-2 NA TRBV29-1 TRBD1 TGCAGCGTTAGGGGACAGGGGGCTTCCTATGGCTACACCTTC CSVRGQGASYGYTF
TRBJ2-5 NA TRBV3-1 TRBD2 TGTGCCAGCAGCCACTACGGACTAGCGGCACAAGAGACCCAGTACTTC CASSHYGLAAQETQYF
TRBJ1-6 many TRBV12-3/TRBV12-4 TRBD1 TGTGCCAGCAGTCAGACAGGGAAGAATTCACCCCTCCACTTT CASSQTGKNSPLHF
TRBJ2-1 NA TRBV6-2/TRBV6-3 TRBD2 TGTGCCAGCAGTTACCGAGCGAAACTAGCGGTGGATTATGAGCAGTTCTTC CASSYRAKLAVDYEQFF
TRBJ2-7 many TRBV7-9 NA TGTGCCAGCAGCTCCCAAAAGTCGAAAGGATACGAGCAGTACTTC CASSSQKSKGYEQYF
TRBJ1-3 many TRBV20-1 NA TGCAGTGCTAGGGAGGCGTTGGGCGGAAACACCATATATTTT CSAREALGGNTIYF
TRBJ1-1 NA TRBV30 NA TGTGCCTGGAGTGTAGTGGGCAGAGAAGCTTTCTTT CAWSVVGREAFF
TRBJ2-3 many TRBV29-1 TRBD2 TGCAGCGTTGGACTAGCCTCTCCAGATACGCAGTATTTT CSVGLASPDTQYF
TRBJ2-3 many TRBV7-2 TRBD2 TGTGCCAGCAGCTTAGGGGTGGGACTAGCGGTAGCGCAGTATTTT CASSLGVGLAVAQYF
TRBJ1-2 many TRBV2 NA TGTGCCAGCAGTGAAAGATCTATTGTCTATGGCTACACCTTC CASSERSIVYGYTF